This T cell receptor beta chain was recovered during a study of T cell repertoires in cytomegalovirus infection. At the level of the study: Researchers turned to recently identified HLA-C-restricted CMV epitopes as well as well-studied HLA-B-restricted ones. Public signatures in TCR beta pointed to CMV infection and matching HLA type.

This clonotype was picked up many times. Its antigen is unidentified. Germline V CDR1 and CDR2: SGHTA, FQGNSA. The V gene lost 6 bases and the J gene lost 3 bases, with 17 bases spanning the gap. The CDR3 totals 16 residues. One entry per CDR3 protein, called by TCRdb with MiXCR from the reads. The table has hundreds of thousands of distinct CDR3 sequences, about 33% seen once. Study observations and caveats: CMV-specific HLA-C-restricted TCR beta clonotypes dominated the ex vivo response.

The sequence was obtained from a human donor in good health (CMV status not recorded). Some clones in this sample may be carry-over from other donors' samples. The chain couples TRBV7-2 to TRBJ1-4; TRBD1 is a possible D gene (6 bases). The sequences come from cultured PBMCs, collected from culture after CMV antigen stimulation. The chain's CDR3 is CASRKEGGLANEKLFF. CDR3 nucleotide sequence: TGTGCCAGCAGAAAAGAGGGGGGCTTGGCTAATGAAAAACTGTTTTTT.